The TCR beta chain under discussion was sequenced for a study of blood T cell repertoires in COVID-19. TCRdb keeps only in-frame clones here, not all; method: immunoSEQ multiplex PCR. Of about 160,000 clones listed, around 82% are singletons. The CDR3 length is 13 residues. The germline V and J ends were trimmed by 3 bases and 5 bases, with 10 bases remaining between them. From germline, CDR1 is MNHNS and CDR2 SASEGT. This chain uses TRBV6-1 with TRBJ2-5; weak D call: TRBD2 (5 bases). Sequencing input: peripheral blood. This TCR derives from a middle-aged woman with COVID-19, enrolled during active disease. The CDR3 DNA reads TGTGCCAGCAGTGAGCTAGCCCGGGAGACCCAGTACTTC. Protein sequence: CASSELARETQYF.